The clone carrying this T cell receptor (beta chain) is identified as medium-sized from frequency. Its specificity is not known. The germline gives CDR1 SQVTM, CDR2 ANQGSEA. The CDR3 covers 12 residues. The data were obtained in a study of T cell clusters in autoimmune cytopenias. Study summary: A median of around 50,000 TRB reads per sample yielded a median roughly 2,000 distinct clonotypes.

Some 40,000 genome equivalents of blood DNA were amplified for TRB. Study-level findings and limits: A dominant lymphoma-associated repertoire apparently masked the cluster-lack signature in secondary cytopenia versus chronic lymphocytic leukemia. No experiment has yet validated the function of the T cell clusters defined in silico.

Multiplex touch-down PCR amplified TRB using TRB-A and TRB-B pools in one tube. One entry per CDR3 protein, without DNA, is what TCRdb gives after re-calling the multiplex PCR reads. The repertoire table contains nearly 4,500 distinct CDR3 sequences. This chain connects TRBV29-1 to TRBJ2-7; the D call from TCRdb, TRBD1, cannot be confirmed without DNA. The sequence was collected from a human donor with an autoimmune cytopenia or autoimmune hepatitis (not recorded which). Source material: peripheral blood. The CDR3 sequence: CSVEAGGDEQYF.